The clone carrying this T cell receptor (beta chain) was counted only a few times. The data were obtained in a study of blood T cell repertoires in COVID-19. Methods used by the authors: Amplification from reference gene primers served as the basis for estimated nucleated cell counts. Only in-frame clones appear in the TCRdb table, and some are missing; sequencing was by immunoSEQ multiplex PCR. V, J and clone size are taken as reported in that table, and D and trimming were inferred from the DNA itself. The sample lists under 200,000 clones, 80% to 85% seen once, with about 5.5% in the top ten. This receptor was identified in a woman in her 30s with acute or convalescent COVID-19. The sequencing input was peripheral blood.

The CDR3 protein is CASSPLRENTEAFF. As DNA, the CDR3 is TGTGCCAGCAGCCCACTCCGTGAGAACACTGAAGCTTTCTTT. The rearrangement joins TRBV7-9 to TRBJ1-1; no firm D call. V lost 5 bases to trimming and J lost 1 base, with 11 bases between them. The CDR3 runs to 14 residues. Looked up from germline, CDR1 is SEHNR and CDR2 is FQNEAQ (reference sequence). The full variable domain, its missing parts supplied by reference TRBV7-9 and TRBJ1-1, is DTGVSQNPRHKITKRGQNVTFRCDPISEHNRLYWYRQTLGQGPEFLTYFQNEAQLEKSRLLSDRFSAERPKGSFSTLEIQRTEQGDSAMYLCASSPLRENTEAFFGQGTRLTVV.